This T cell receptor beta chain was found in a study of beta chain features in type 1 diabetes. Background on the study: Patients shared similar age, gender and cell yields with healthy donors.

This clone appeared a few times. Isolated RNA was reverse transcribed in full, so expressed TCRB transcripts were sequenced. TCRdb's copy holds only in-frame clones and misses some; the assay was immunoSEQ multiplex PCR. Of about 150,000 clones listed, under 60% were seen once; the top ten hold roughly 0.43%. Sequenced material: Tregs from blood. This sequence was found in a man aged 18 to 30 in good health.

The CDR3 DNA is TGCAGCGTTGAAGACCCAGGGTCCCCAGGGCCCCAGCATTTT. Translating gives CSVEDPGSPGPQHF. The rearrangement uses TRBV29-1 and TRBJ1-5; possibly TRBD1 for D (5 bases). The CDR3 runs 14 residues. Trimming removed 0 bases from V and 9 bases from J, with 15 bases in between. Germline CDR1 is SQVTM and CDR2 is ANQGSEA. Full variable domain (rest looked up from reference TRBV29-1 and TRBJ1-5): SAVISQKPSRDICQRGTSLTIQCQVDSQVTMMFWYRQQPGQSLTLIATANQGSEATYESGFVIDKFPISRPNLTFSTLTVSNMSPEDSSIYLCSVEDPGSPGPQHFGDGTRLSIL.